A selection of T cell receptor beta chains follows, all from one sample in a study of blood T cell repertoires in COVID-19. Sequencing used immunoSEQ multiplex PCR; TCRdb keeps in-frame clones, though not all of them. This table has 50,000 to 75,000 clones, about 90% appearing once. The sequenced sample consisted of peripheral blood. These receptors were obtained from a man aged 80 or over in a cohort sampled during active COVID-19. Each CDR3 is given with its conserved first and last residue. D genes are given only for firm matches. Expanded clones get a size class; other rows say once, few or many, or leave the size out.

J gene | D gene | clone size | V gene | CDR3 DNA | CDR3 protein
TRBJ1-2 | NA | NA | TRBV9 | TGTGCCAGCAGCGAAAGCCCGGACAGCCAAACTAACTATGGCTACACCTTC | CASSESPDSQTNYGYTF
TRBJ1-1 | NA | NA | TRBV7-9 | TGTGCCAGCAGCGCGACAGGGAACACTGAAGCTTTCTTT | CASSATGNTEAFF
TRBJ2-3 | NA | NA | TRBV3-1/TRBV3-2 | TGTGCCAGCCGTAACAGGGAAGGACTCGCAGATACGCAGTATTTT | CASRNREGLADTQYF
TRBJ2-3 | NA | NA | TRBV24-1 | TGTGCCACCAGTGATGTAAGGCAGGCAGATACGCAGTATTTT | CATSDVRQADTQYF
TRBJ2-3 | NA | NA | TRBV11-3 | TGTGCCAGCAGCTTAAGTACAGGCATCACAGATACGCAGTATTTT | CASSLSTGITDTQYF
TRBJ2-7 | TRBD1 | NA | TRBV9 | TGTGCCAGCAGCGTTGCCGGGACAGCCAACTACGAGCAGTACTTC | CASSVAGTANYEQYF
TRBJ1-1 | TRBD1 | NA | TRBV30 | TGTGCATTTCAGTGGGCAGGGGGCTTGTCTGAAGCTTTCTTT | CAFQWAGGLSEAFF
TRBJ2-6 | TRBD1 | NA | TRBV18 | TGTGCCAGCTCACTTGGACAGGGAGGTGGGGCCAACGTCCTGACTTTC | CASSLGQGGGANVLTF
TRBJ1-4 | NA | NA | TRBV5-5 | TGTGCCAGCAGCTTAGACGGGAGGGAGGATGAAAAACTGTTTTTT | CASSLDGREDEKLFF
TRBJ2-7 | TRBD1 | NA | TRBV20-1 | TGCAGTGCTAGTCGAGGGGGCGCAACCTACGAGCAGTACTTC | CSASRGGATYEQYF
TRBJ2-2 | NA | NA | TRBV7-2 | TGTGCCAGCAGCTTAGAGTACCACGGCGGGGAGCTGTTTTTT | CASSLEYHGGELFF
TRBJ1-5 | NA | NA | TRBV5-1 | TGCGCCAGCAGCTCAGGGTCTGGGCTTCAGCCCCAGCATTTT | CASSSGSGLQPQHF
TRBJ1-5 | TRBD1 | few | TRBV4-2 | TGTGCCAGCAGCCAAGGGGACAGGGGCAATCAGCCCCAGCATTTT | CASSQGDRGNQPQHF
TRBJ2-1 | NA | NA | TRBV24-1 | TGTGCCACCAGTGACGTGGCTGGGGGCGCATCCAATGAGCAGTTCTTC | CATSDVAGGASNEQFF
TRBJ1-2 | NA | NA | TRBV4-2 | TGTGCCAGCGATCGGACCGGGCAGGGGAACTATGGCTACACCTTC | CASDRTGQGNYGYTF
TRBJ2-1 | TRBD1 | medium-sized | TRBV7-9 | TGTGCCAGCAGCTTAAACAGGGGGAATGAGCAGTTCTTC | CASSLNRGNEQFF
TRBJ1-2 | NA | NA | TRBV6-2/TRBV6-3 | TGTGCCAGCAACCCCGGGAACTATGGCTACACCTTC | CASNPGNYGYTF
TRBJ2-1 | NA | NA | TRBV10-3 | TGTGCCATCAGTGAGTCTCTGCAGGGTGAGCAGTTCTTC | CAISESLQGEQFF
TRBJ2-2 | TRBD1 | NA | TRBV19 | TGTGCCAGTAGTATATTGTGGGGGACAGGGGGCTATGGAAACACCGGGGAGCTGTTTTTT | CASSILWGTGGYGNTGELFF
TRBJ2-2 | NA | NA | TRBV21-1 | TGTGCCAGCAATGGACTAGCGGGTGCCACCGGGGAGCTGTTTTTT | CASNGLAGATGELFF
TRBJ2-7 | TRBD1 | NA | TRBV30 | TGTGCCTGGAGTACCCACGGACAGGGCGAGCAGTACTTC | CAWSTHGQGEQYF
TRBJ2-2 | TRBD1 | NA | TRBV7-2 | TGTGCCAGCAGCCTGACAGGGGCGAACACCGGGGAGCTGTTTTTT | CASSLTGANTGELFF
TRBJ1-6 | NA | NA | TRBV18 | TGTGCCAGCTCACCGACAGACCCGAGCTCCTATAATTCACCCCTCCACTTT | CASSPTDPSSYNSPLHF
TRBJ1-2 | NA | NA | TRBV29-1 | TGCAGCGCCGTGGGACTCCCCGGTAGTGGCTACACCTTC | CSAVGLPGSGYTF
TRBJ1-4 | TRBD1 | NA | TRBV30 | TGTGCCTGGAGAACTACCGGGACAGGTAAACTGTTTTTT | CAWRTTGTGKLFF
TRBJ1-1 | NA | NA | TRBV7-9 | TGTGCCAGCAGCGGAGCGGGGTCCCGGAACACTGAAGCTTTCTTT | CASSGAGSRNTEAFF
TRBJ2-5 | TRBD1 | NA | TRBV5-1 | TGCGCCAGCAGCTTACAGACAGGGGGCTACGTGGAGACCCAGTACTTC | CASSLQTGGYVETQYF
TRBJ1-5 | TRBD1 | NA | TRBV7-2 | TGTGCCAGCAGCCTGAGGGACAGGGGGCTAGGTCAGCCCCAGCATTTT | CASSLRDRGLGQPQHF
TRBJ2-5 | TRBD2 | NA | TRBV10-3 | TGTGCCATCAGGGACAGCGGGAGGGCGGAGACCCAGTACTTC | CAIRDSGRAETQYF
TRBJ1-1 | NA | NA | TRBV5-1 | TGCGCCAGCAGCATACAGGGTTTGGGTGGGGACACTGAAGCTTTCTTT | CASSIQGLGGDTEAFF
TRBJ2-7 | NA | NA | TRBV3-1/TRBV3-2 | TGTGCCAGCAGCCAACCTCAACAGGGGGGGGCGGGCTACGAGCAGTACTTC | CASSQPQQGGAGYEQYF
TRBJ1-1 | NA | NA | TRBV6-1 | TGTGCCAGCAGTGAAGGTGGAGGGGAGGCTTTCTTT | CASSEGGGEAFF
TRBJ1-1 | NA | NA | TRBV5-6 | TGTGCCAGCAGCTACCGGGACACCCTTGGGACTGAAGCTTTCTTT | CASSYRDTLGTEAFF
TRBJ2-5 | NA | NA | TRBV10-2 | TGCGCCAGCAGCAGGGGGGTCCAAGAGACCCAGTACTTC | CASSRGVQETQYF
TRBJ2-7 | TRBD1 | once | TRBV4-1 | TGCGCCAGCAGCCAAGCGGGACAGGGGAACGAGCAGTACTTC | CASSQAGQGNEQYF
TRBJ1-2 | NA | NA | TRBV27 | TGTGCCAGCACAGGCCCTAACACGGGCTACACCTTC | CASTGPNTGYTF
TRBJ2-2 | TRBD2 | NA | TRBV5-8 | TGTGCCAGCAGCTTGGGCGGGAGCTTCACCGGGGAGCTGTTTTTT | CASSLGGSFTGELFF
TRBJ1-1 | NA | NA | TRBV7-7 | TGTGCCAGCAGCCCAATAGTAGAGGGGGGGACTGAAGCTTTCTTT | CASSPIVEGGTEAFF
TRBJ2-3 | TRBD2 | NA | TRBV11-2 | TGTGCCAGCAGCTTAGATAGCGGGGGGGCTGATACGCAGTATTTT | CASSLDSGGADTQYF
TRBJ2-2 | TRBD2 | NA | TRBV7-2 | TGTGCCAGCACCTTACTAGCGACCGGGGAGCTGTTTTTT | CASTLLATGELFF
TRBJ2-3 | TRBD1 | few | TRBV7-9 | TGTGCCAGCAGCGGACAGGGTAGCACAGATACGCAGTATTTT | CASSGQGSTDTQYF
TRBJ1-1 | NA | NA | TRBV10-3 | TGTGCCATCAGTGAGTCGTCGGGGGAGGGCACTGAAGCTTTCTTT | CAISESSGEGTEAFF
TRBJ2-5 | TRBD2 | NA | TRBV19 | TGTGCCAGTAGTATCGCTATTAGACTAGCGGGGGAAGGGACCCAGTACTTC | CASSIAIRLAGEGTQYF
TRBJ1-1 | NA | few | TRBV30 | TGTGCCTGGAGAGAAGGGACACCGCTAGCTTTCTTT | CAWREGTPLAFF
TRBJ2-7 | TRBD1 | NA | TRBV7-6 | TGTGCCAGCAGCCCCGGACAGGGGGCAGGGGAGCAGTACTTC | CASSPGQGAGEQYF